This entry concerns a single TCR beta chain. Its antigen is currently unknown. This record comes from a study of cytomegalovirus exposure and HLA in healthy donors. As for the study in general: The same platform was used for the 120 validation repertoires and the roughly 670 first-cohort repertoires, a later analysis reported. Whole-study results and caveats: For cytomegalovirus status, the classifier reportedly gave diagnoses with high specificity and sensitivity. The investigators catalogued 180 or so TCR beta chains as cytomegalovirus-associated.

Produced via immunoSEQ multiplex PCR; TCRdb's table is partial and in-frame only. This sample has 65,000 to 90,000 clones, with about 90% found just once. The CDR3 covers 16 residues. The ends lost 3 bases at V and 6 bases at J; junction bases unmatched: 8. The germline gives CDR1 LNHDA, CDR2 SQIVND (reference sequence). The sample was PBMCs. The sequence came from a woman between 18 and 29 years old in good health and CMV-seropositive. The rearrangement joins TRBV19 to TRBJ2-1, with 10 bases that match TRBD2. The CDR3 nucleotides read TGTGCCAGTAGTATTCCCCCAGCGGGGGGGGGCAATGAGCAGTTCTTC. Translating it yields CASSIPPAGGGNEQFF.